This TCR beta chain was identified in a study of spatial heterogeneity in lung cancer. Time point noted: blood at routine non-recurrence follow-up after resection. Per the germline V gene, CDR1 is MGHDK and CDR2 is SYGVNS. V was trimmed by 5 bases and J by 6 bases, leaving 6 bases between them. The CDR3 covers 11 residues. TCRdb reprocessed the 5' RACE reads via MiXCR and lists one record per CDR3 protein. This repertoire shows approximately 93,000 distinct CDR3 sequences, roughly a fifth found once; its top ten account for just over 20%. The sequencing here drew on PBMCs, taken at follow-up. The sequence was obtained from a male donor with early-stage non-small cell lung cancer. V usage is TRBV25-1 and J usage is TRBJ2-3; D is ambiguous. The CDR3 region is CASSLKDTQYF. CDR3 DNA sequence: TGTGCCAGCAGTTTGAAGGATACGCAGTATTTT.